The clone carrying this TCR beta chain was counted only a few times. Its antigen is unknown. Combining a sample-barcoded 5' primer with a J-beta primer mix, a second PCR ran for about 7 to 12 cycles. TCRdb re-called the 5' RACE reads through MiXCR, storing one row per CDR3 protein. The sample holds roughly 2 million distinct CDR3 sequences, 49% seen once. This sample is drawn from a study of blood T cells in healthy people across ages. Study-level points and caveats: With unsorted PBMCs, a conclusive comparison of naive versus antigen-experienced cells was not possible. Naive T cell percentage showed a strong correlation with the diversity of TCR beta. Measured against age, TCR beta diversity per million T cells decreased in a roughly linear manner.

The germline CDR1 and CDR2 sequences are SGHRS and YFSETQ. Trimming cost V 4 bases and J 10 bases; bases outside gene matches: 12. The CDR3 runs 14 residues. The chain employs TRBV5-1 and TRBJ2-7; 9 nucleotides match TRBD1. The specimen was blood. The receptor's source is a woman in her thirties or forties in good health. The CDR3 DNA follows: TGCGCCAGCAGCGAGACTCCGGGACAGGGAGAACAGTACTTC. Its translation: CASSETPGQGEQYF.